The entry below gives a single T cell receptor (beta chain) sequence along with its context. During the 2 weeks before they entered the study, exposed participants had met someone with a PCR-confirmed or clinician-diagnosed COVID-19 case. The sample originates from a study of blood T cell repertoires in COVID-19. Source study methods: Amplification with reference gene primers provided the estimates of nucleated cell counts. Sequenced by immunoSEQ multiplex PCR; TCRdb stores in-frame clones only, minus some. V and J calls plus clone size are reproduced from that table; the DNA served to infer D and trimming. The repertoire includes about 350,000 clones, around nine tenths of them detected once, and over 0.9% sits in the top ten. The CDR3 has 15 amino acids. The germline V gene encodes CDR1 SNHLY and CDR2 FYNNEI. V was pared by 5 bases and J by 6 bases, with 10 bases of the junction left unmatched.

The chain employs TRBV2 and TRBJ1-5; 7 nucleotides align to TRBD1. The receptor was isolated from a woman in her 30s who had been exposed to COVID-19. The sample comprised PBMCs or T cells enriched from blood (not recorded which). The CDR3 bases are TGTGCCAGCAGTCTGCGGACAGGTCGGGGTCAGCCCCAGCATTTT. Its protein product is CASSLRTGRGQPQHF. The full variable domain, rest sourced from reference TRBV2 and TRBJ1-5, is EPEVTQTPSHQVTQMGQEVILRCVPISNHLYFYWYRQILGQKVEFLVSFYNNEISEKSEIFDDQFSVERPDGSNFTLKIRSTKLEDSAMYFCASSLRTGRGQPQHFGDGTRLSIL.